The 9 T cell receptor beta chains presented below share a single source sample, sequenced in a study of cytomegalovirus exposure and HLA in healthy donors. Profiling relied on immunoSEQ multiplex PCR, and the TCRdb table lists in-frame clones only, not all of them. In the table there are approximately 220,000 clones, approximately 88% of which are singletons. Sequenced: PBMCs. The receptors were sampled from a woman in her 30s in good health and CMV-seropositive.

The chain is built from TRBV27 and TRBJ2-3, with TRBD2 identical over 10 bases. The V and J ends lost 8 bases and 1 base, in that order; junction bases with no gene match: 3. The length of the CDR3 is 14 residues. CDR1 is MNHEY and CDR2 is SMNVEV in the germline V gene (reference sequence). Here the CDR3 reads CASRLAGRTDTQYF. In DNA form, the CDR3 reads TGTGCCAGCCGACTAGCGGGTCGCACAGATACGCAGTATTTT.

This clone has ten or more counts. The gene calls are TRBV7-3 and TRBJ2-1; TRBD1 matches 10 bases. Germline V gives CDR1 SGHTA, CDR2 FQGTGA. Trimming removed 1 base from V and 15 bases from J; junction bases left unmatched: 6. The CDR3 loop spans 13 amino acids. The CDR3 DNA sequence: TGTGCCAGCAGCTTAAAAGGACAGGGGGTAAGGTTCTTC. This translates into CASSLKGQGVRFF.

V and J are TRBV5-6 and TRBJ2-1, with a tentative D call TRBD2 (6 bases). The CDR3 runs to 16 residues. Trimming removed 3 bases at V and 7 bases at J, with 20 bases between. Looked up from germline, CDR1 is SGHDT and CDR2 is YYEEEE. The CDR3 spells CASSSLAVSAGNEQFF. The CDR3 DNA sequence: TGTGCCAGCAGCTCGTTAGCGGTTTCGGCTGGGAATGAGCAGTTCTTC. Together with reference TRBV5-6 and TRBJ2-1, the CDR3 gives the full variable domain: DAGVTQSPTHLIKTRGQQVTLRCSPKSGHDTVSWYQQALGQGPQFIFQYYEEEERQRGNFPDRFSGHQFPNYSSELNVNALLLGDSALYLCASSSLAVSAGNEQFFGPGTRLTVL.

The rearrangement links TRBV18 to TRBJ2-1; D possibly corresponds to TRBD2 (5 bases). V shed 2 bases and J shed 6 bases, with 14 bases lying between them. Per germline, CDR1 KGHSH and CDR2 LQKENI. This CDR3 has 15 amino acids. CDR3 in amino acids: CASSPRQDGLNEQFF. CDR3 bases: TGTGCCAGCTCACCAAGGCAGGACGGACTCAATGAGCAGTTCTTC.

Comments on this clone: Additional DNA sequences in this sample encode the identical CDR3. CDR3 sequence: CASSPGTGSYEQYF. Here the CDR3 DNA reads TGTGCCAGCAGCCCAGGGACAGGTTCCTACGAGCAGTACTTC. V gene TRBV7-9 combines with J gene TRBJ2-7; 8 bases agree with TRBD1. The CDR3 extends over 14 amino acids. From germline, CDR1 is SEHNR and CDR2 FQNEAQ (reference sequence). V gave up 5 bases and J gave up 1 base; unmatched junction bases: 4.

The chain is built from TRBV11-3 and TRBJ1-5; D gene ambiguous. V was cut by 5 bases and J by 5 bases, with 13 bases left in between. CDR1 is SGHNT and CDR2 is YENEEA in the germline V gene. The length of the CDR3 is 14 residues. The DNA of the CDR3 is TGTGCCAGCAGCGGTCGAATCTCGTATCAGCCCCAGCATTTT. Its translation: CASSGRISYQPQHF.

CDR3: CASSRSGVSEQYF. The CDR3 bases are TGCGCCAGCAGCCGTTCAGGTGTTAGCGAGCAGTACTTC. The chain joins TRBV4-1 to TRBJ2-7; D uncertain. The CDR3 consists of 13 residues. Germline CDR1 reads MGHRA; CDR2 reads YSYEKL. With 4 bases removed from V and 6 bases from J, the gap between germline ends came to 13 bases.

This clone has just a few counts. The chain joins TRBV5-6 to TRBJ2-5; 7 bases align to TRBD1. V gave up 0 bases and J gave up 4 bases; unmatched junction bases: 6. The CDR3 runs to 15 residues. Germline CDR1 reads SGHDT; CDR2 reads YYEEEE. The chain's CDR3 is CASSLETGSGETQYF. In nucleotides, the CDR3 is TGTGCCAGCAGCTTGGAGACAGGGAGTGGAGAGACCCAGTACTTC.

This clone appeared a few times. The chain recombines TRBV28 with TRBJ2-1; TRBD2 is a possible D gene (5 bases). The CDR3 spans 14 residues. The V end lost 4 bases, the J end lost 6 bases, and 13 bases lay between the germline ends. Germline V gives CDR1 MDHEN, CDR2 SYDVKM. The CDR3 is CASSSGNSRNEQFF. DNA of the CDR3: TGTGCCAGCAGTTCGGGAAACAGCCGCAATGAGCAGTTCTTC.